The present T cell receptor beta chain was sequenced within a study of cytomegalovirus exposure and HLA in healthy donors. Study-wide findings and caveats: HLA alleles showed associations with roughly 17,000 TCR beta sequences in a later analysis, at a 0.05 false discovery rate. Earlier analysis yielded a pattern in which most TCR beta V segments were productive about 87% or about 30% of the time.

Turning to this clone: Antigen specificity is unknown.

The germline V gene has CDR1 MGHRA and CDR2 YSYEKL. V was cut by 4 bases and J by 3 bases, with 10 bases left in between. The CDR3 covers 13 residues. Primers: 60 Vbeta forward and 13 Jbeta reverse. Sequenced by immunoSEQ multiplex PCR; TCRdb stores in-frame clones only, minus some. The sample has about 170,000 clones; 84% are singletons. V and J are TRBV4-1 and TRBJ2-7; D possibly corresponds to TRBD1 (6 bases). This TCR was recovered from a boy aged 2 to 9 in good health and CMV-seronegative. The sample was PBMCs. DNA of the CDR3: TGCGCCAGCAGCCTCCGGACAGACTACGAGCAGTACTTC. It encodes CASSLRTDYEQYF.